This T cell receptor (beta chain) was sequenced during a study of T-cell memory formation after mild COVID-19. In TCRdb, the 5' RACE reads were re-called with MiXCR into one record per CDR3 protein. The sample consists of under 400,000 distinct CDR3 sequences, roughly 21% of them appearing once. Sequenced: PBMCs or a T cell subset sorted from them (not recorded which). This clonotype was sampled from an adult woman who had mild COVID-19 (a few samples of this study predate the infection). Cell type and time point are not known.

In DNA form, the CDR3 reads TGTGCCAGCAACGGACTTAATCCCTACGAGCAGTACTTC. This encodes CASNGLNPYEQYF. V is TRBV12-3 or TRBV12-4 and J is TRBJ2-7; D may be TRBD2 (5 bases). V was clipped by 7 bases and J by 2 bases, with 12 bases between them. The CDR3 length is 13 residues.